This is a list of T cell receptor beta chains from one sample in a study of blood T cell repertoires in COVID-19. Generated by immunoSEQ multiplex PCR, the TCRdb table keeps only in-frame clones and is missing some. The table includes 65,000 to 75,000 clones, around 85% detected once. The sequenced sample was peripheral blood. Receptor source: a man in his fifties with active COVID-19. CDR3s include the opening cysteine and the closing phenylalanine or tryptophan. The D gene is left open where the match is weak. Only part of the rows carry a size: once, few, many, or a class if the clone is expanded.

clone_size	v_call	j_call	d_call	cdr3_nt	cdr3_aa
NA	TRBV29-1	TRBJ1-2	NA	TGCAGCGTTGAATCCGCCGGGGGGAGTGGCTACACCTTC	CSVESAGGSGYTF
NA	TRBV5-4	TRBJ2-7	TRBD2	TGTGCCAGCAGCTTCGGGGGGTGGCCCTACGAGCAGTACTTC	CASSFGGWPYEQYF
NA	TRBV4-3	TRBJ2-1	TRBD1	TGCGCCAGCAGCCAGCGACCCCCCGGGACAGGGTCGTACAATGAGCAGTTCTTC	CASSQRPPGTGSYNEQFF
NA	TRBV7-9	TRBJ2-2	NA	TGTGCCAGCAGCCCCGGTTGGGGGGAGCTGTTTTTT	CASSPGWGELFF
NA	TRBV28	TRBJ2-1	NA	TGTGCCAGCACATACACAGGGAATGAGCAGTTCTTC	CASTYTGNEQFF
NA	TRBV7-9	TRBJ2-1	TRBD2	TGTGCCAGCAGCCAAGGGACTAGCGGAAACTCCTACAATGAGCAGTTCTTC	CASSQGTSGNSYNEQFF
NA	TRBV14	TRBJ2-6	NA	TGTGCCAGCAGCCACGTTACTAGCGCCAACGTCCTGACTTTC	CASSHVTSANVLTF
NA	TRBV6-2/TRBV6-3	TRBJ1-5	NA	TGTGCCAGCAGTTACCGCCCGGGTTCCAATCAGCCCCAGCATTTT	CASSYRPGSNQPQHF
NA	TRBV6-5	TRBJ1-1	TRBD1	TGTGCCACCCGAAGGGGGCAGGGATGGACTGAAGCTTTCTTT	CATRRGQGWTEAFF
NA	TRBV28	TRBJ2-1	NA	TGTGCCAGCAGTTTAGACACCTACAATGAGCAGTTCTTC	CASSLDTYNEQFF
NA	TRBV7-2	TRBJ1-1	NA	TGTGCCAGCAGCGGGCGAGGGTCTAGGACTGAAGCTTTCTTT	CASSGRGSRTEAFF
NA	TRBV10-3	TRBJ2-3	NA	TGTGCCATCAGTGAGTCGACTCGGAGTACGCAGTATTTT	CAISESTRSTQYF
NA	TRBV7-8	TRBJ2-1	NA	TGTGCCAGCAGCTCGTACCAGGGATCGGTCAATGAGCAGTTCTTC	CASSSYQGSVNEQFF
NA	TRBV18	TRBJ1-1	TRBD1	TGTGCCAGCTCACGGGACAGGGGGCTGGACACTGAAGCTTTCTTT	CASSRDRGLDTEAFF
NA	TRBV11-3	TRBJ2-3	TRBD1	TGTGCCAGCAGCTCGGGACAGGGACGCACAGATACGCAGTATTTT	CASSSGQGRTDTQYF
NA	TRBV18	TRBJ2-7	NA	TGTGCCAGCTCAGATATCGACGGGACCTACGAGCAGTACTTC	CASSDIDGTYEQYF
once	TRBV7-2	TRBJ2-1	TRBD1	TGTGCCAGCAGTTTACTAACAGGGGTCTGTAATGAGCAGTTCTTC	CASSLLTGVCNEQFF
NA	TRBV3-1/TRBV3-2	TRBJ2-1	TRBD2	TGTGCCAGCAGCCAAAGAGGCGGGAGAGGGCTCTACAATGAGCAGTTCTTC	CASSQRGGRGLYNEQFF
NA	TRBV2	TRBJ2-1	NA	TGTGCCAGCAGTGAAGGTAGAGCGTCCTACAATGAGCAGTTCTTC	CASSEGRASYNEQFF
NA	TRBV11-2	TRBJ1-1	NA	TGTGCCAGCAGCTTAGGTCGGGTAGAGAGTGAAGCTTTCTTT	CASSLGRVESEAFF
NA	TRBV6-2/TRBV6-3	TRBJ2-1	NA	TGTGCCAGCAGCGCGGAGTACAATGAGCAGTTCTTC	CASSAEYNEQFF
few	TRBV19	TRBJ1-6	NA	TGTGCCAGTAGTACTGACAGGAATAATTCACCCCTCCACTTT	CASSTDRNNSPLHF